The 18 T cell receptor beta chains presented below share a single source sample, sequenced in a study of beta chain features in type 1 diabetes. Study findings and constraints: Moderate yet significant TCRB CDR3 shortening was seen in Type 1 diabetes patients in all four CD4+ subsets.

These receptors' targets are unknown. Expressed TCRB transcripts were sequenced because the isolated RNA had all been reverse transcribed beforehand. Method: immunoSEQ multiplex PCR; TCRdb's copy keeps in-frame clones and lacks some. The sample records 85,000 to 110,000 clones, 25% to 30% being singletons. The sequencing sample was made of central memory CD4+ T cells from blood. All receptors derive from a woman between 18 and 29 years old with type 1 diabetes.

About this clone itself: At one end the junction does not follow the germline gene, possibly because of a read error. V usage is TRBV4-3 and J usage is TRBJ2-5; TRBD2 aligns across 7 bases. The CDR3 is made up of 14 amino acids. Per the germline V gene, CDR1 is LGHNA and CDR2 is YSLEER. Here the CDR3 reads CASSQEGTKATQYF. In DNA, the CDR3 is TGCGCCAGCAGTCAAGAGGGGACTAAGGCGACCCAGTACTTC.

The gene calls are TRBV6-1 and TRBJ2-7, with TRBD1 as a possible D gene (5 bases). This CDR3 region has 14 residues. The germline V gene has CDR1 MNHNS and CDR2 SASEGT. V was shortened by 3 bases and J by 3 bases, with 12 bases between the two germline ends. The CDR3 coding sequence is TGTGCCAGCAGTGACCCAGGGCCGAACTACGAGCAGTACTTC. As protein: CASSDPGPNYEQYF.

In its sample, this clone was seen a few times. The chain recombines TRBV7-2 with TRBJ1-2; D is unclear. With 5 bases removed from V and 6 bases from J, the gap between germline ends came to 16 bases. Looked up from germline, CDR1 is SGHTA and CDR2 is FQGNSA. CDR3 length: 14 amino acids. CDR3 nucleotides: TGTGCCAGCAGCCCCGCGGACGGGAAGAATGGCTACACCTTC. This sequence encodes CASSPADGKNGYTF.

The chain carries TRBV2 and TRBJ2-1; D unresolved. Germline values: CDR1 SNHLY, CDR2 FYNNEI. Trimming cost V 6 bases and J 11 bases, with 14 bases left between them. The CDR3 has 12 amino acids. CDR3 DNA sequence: TGTGCCAGCAGGCCAGGTTCGGTCCAGCAGTTCTTC. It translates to CASRPGSVQQFF.

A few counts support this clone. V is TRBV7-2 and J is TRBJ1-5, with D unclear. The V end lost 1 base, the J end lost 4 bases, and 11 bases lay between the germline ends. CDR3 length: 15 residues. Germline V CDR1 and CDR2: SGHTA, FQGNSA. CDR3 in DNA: TGTGCCAGCAGCTTAGGAGTGCTGTATAATCAGCCCCAGCATTTT. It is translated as CASSLGVLYNQPQHF.

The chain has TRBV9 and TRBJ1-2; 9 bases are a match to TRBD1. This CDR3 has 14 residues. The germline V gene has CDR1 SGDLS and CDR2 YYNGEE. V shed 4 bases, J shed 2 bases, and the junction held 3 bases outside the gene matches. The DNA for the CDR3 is TGTGCCAGCAGCAGACAGGGGGAAAACTATGGCTACACCTTC. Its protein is CASSRQGENYGYTF.

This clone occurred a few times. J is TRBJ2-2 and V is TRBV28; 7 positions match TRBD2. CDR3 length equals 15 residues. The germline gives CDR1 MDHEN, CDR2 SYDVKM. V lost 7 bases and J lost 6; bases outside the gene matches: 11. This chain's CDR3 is CASMLGTKYPGELFF. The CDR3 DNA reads TGTGCCAGCATGCTCGGGACTAAGTACCCCGGGGAGCTGTTTTTT.

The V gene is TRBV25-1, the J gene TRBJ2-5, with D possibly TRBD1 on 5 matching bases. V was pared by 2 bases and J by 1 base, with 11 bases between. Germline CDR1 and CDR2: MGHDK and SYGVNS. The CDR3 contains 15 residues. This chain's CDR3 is CASSEPQGPQETQYF. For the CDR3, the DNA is TGTGCCAGCAGTGAACCTCAGGGTCCCCAAGAGACCCAGTACTTC.

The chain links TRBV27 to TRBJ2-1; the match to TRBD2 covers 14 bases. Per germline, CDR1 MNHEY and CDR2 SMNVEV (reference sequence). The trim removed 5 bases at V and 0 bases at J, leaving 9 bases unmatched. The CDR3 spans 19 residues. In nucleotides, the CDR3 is TGTGCCAGCAGTCCGGGACTAGCGGGAGCGCAAAGCTCCTACAATGAGCAGTTCTTC. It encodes CASSPGLAGAQSSYNEQFF.

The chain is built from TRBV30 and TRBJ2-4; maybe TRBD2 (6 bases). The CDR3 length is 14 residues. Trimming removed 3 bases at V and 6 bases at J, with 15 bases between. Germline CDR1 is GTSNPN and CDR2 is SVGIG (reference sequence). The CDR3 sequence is CAWRQTSSRNIQYF. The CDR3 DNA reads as TGTGCCTGGAGGCAGACTAGTTCCCGAAACATTCAGTACTTC.

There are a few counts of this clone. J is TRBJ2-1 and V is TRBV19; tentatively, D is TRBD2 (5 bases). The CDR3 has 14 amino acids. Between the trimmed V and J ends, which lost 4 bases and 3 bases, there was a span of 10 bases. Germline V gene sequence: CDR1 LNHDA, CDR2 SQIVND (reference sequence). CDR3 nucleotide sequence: TGTGCCAGTAGTAGCGGACTGGGCTACAATGAGCAGTTCTTC. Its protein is CASSSGLGYNEQFF.

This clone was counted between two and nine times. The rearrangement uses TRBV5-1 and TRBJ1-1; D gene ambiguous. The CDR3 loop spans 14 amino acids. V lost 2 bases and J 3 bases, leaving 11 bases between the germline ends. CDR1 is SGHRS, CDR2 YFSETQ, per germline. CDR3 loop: CASSLGLYDTEAFF. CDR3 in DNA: TGCGCCAGCAGCTTAGGACTGTACGACACTGAAGCTTTCTTT.

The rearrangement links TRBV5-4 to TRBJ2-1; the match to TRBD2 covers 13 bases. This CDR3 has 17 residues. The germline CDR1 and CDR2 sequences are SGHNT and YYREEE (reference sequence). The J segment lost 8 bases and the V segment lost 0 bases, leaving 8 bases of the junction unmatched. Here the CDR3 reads CASSLVGGLAGVDEQFF. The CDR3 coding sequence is TGTGCCAGCAGCTTGGTCGGCGGACTAGCGGGAGTCGATGAGCAGTTCTTC. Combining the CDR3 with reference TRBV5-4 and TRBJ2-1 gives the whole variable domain ETGVTQSPTHLIKTRGQQVTLRCSSQSGHNTVSWYQQALGQGPQFIFQYYREEENGRGNFPPRFSGLQFPNYSSELNVNALELDDSALYLCASSLVGGLAGVDEQFFGPGTRLTVL.

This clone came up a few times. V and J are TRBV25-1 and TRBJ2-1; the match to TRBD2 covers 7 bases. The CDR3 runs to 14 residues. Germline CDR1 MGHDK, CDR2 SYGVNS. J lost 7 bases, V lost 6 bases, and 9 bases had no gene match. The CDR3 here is CASRAAGAANEQFF. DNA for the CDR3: TGTGCCAGCAGGGCGGCGGGAGCCGCAAATGAGCAGTTCTTC.

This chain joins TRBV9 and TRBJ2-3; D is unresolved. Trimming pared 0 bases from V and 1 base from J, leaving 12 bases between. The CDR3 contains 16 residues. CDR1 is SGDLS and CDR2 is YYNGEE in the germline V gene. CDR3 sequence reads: CASSVAGSVGTDTQYF. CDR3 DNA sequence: TGTGCCAGCAGCGTAGCCGGGTCAGTGGGCACAGATACGCAGTATTTT.

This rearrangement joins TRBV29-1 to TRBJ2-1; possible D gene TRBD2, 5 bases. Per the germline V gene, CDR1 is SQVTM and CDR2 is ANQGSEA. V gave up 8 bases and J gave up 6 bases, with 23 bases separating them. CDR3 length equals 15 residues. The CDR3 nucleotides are TGCAGCTCCGAAGGCGCGGGTGGCGGGTCCAATGAGCAGTTCTTC. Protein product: CSSEGAGGGSNEQFF.

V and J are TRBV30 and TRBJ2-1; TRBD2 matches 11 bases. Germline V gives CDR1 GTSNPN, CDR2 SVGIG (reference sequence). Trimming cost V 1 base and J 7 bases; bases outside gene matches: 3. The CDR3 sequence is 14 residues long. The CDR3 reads CAWSGGLAVNEQFF. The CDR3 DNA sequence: TGTGCCTGGAGTGGGGGACTAGCGGTAAATGAGCAGTTCTTC.

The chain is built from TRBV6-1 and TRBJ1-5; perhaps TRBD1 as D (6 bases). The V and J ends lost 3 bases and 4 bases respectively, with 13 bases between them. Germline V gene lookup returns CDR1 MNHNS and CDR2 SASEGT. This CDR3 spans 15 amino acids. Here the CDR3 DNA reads TGTGCCAGCAGTGATATGGACAGCCGGAATCAGCCCCAGCATTTT. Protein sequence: CASSDMDSRNQPQHF.